These 27 T cell receptor beta chains share one sample of origin, sequenced in a study of response to subunit inactivated influenza vaccine. Via MiXCR, TCRdb re-called the RT-PCR reads, giving one row per CDR3 protein. Here the sample spans some 500,000 distinct CDR3 sequences, over 25% being singletons. The sequenced sample was CD4+ T cells sorted from PBMCs, obtained 5 days after vaccination. These receptors were taken from a man between 50 and 59 years old who received an inactivated influenza vaccine.

This chain uses TRBV20-1 with TRBJ2-3; D possibly corresponds to TRBD2 (6 bases). Germline loops: CDR1 DFQATT, CDR2 SNEGSKA (reference sequence). This CDR3 comprises 14 residues. V was trimmed by 8 bases and J by 5 bases, leaving 20 bases between them. The CDR3 reads CSIRDSTSGDTQYF. The CDR3 DNA reads TGCAGTATCCGGGACTCCACTTCGGGAGATACGCAGTATTTT.

The rearrangement joins TRBV29-1 to TRBJ2-7; TRBD1 might be the D (6 bases). V shed 2 bases and J shed 4 bases, with 12 bases lying between them. The CDR3 is 13 residues long. Germline V gene lookup returns CDR1 SQVTM and CDR2 ANQGSEA. This CDR3 is CSVELDRNYEQYF. CDR3 in DNA: TGCAGCGTTGAATTGGACAGAAATTACGAGCAGTACTTC.

The rearrangement links TRBV7-9 to TRBJ2-3; 12 nucleotides line up with TRBD2. Trimming cost V 8 bases and J 0 bases; bases outside gene matches: 6. CDR3 size: 16 residues. Germline CDR1 and CDR2: SEHNR and FQNEAQ (reference sequence). CDR3 protein: CASGRGTSGSTDTQYF. DNA of the CDR3: TGTGCCAGCGGCCGAGGGACTAGCGGGAGCACAGATACGCAGTATTTT.

The chain has TRBV6-2 or TRBV6-3 and TRBJ2-3; TRBD2 aligns across 7 bases. The ends lost 6 bases at V and 0 bases at J; junction bases unmatched: 12. The CDR3 sequence is 17 residues long. CDR1 is MNHEY and CDR2 is SVGEGT in the germline V gene. CDR3 in DNA: TGTGCCAGCAGCCTCAGGGAGGGGAGGCCAAGCACAGATACGCAGTATTTT. Its protein is CASSLREGRPSTDTQYF.

J is TRBJ2-3 and V is TRBV2; 8 nucleotides agree with TRBD2. Trimming took 11 bases from V and 10 from J; bases not matched to a gene: 23. The germline gives CDR1 SNHLY, CDR2 FYNNEI. This CDR3 region has 16 residues. CDR3 amino acids: CASRPGVAGPTGAQYF. DNA for the CDR3: TGTGCCTCCAGGCCAGGGGTAGCGGGACCCACCGGGGCGCAGTATTTT.

A few counts support this clonotype. Here the CDR3 reads CASSVPVMGSTYEQYF. CDR3 nucleotide sequence: TGTGCCAGCAGCGTTCCAGTTATGGGATCGACCTACGAGCAGTACTTC. The rearrangement joins TRBV7-2 to TRBJ2-7; D is uncertain. Germline assignment: CDR1 SGHTA and CDR2 FQGNSA. This CDR3 is 16 amino acids long. Trimming left V 5 bases short and J 2 bases short, with 19 bases between.

This clonotype turned up a few times. The chain uses TRBV7-8 and TRBJ2-7; D is uncertain. With 2 bases removed from V and 4 bases from J, the gap between germline ends came to 6 bases. CDR1 and CDR2 (germline): SGHVS, FQNEAQ. The CDR3 extends over 12 amino acids. The CDR3: CASSLRSYEQYF. In nucleotides, the CDR3 is TGTGCCAGCAGCTTAAGGTCTTACGAGCAGTACTTC.

This clonotype turned up a few times. The chain links TRBV20-1 to TRBJ1-2; D is ambiguous. The CDR3 covers 11 residues. Germline CDR1 is DFQATT and CDR2 is SNEGSKA (reference sequence). The V gene lost 3 bases and the J gene lost 7 bases, with 9 bases spanning the gap. As DNA, the CDR3 is TGCAGTGCTAGCCCAGAGAGTGGCTACACCTTC. Encoded protein: CSASPESGYTF.

V usage is TRBV29-1 and J usage is TRBJ1-1; no definite D call. The V end was cut by 3 bases, the J end by 1 base, with 6 bases between. CDR3 length: 12 amino acids. Germline V CDR1 and CDR2: SQVTM, ANQGSEA. CDR3: CSVDQENTEAFF. In DNA form, the CDR3 reads TGCAGCGTTGACCAGGAGAACACTGAAGCTTTCTTT.

J is TRBJ1-2 and V is TRBV29-1; D not certain. Trimming took off 0 bases at V and 1 base at J, with 12 bases between the two ends. The CDR3 has 15 residues. CDR1 SQVTM and CDR2 ANQGSEA come from the germline V gene. CDR3 nucleotides: TGCAGCGTTGAAGATCGGCAGGAATTTAACTATGGCTACACCTTC. This sequence encodes CSVEDRQEFNYGYTF.

The CDR3: CASRTGASPLHF. The CDR3 DNA reads as TGTGCCAGCAGGACAGGGGCTTCACCCCTCCACTTT. This chain joins TRBV6-2 or TRBV6-3 and TRBJ1-6; 8 bases agree with TRBD1. The germline CDR1 and CDR2 sequences are MNHEY and SVGEGT. This CDR3 has 12 residues. The junction had 1 base not matched to a gene; V was cut back by 6 bases and J by 9 bases.

V usage is TRBV9 and J usage is TRBJ2-7, with TRBD2 matching over 8 bases. Germline-derived CDR1 and CDR2 are SGDLS and YYNGEE. This CDR3 is 14 amino acids long. V lost 0 bases, J lost 6 bases, and 5 bases stayed unmatched. For the CDR3, the DNA is TGTGCCAGCAGCGTAGACGGGAGGGCCGTCGAGCAGTACTTC. Its translation is CASSVDGRAVEQYF.

This clonotype was seen a handful of times. CDR3 sequence reads: CASSSQPGTGYEQYF. The CDR3 nucleotides are TGTGCCAGCAGCTCTCAACCCGGGACAGGCTACGAGCAGTACTTC. The gene calls are TRBV7-2 and TRBJ2-7; 8 bases are shared with TRBD1. Germline V CDR1 and CDR2: SGHTA, FQGNSA. V lost 4 bases and J lost 3; bases outside the gene matches: 8. This CDR3 has 15 amino acids.

This rearrangement joins TRBV5-6 to TRBJ2-7; 7 bases are shared with TRBD1. Germline V gene sequence: CDR1 SGHDT, CDR2 YYEEEE. V shed 1 base, J shed 3 bases, and the junction held 7 bases outside the gene matches. CDR3 size: 15 residues. DNA for the CDR3: TGTGCCAGCAGCTTGCAAGGGGGCTTGCGCTACGAGCAGTACTTC. Translated: CASSLQGGLRYEQYF.

This clonotype showed up just a few times. This chain connects TRBV3-1 to TRBJ1-2; 8 bases fit TRBD1. Trimming removed 5 bases from V and 7 bases from J; junction bases left unmatched: 6. CDR3 length equals 13 residues. CDR1 LGHDT and CDR2 YNNKEL come from the germline V gene (reference sequence). The CDR3 sequence: CASSFHQGAGYTF. In nucleotides, the CDR3 is TGTGCCAGCAGCTTCCATCAGGGGGCTGGCTACACCTTC.

This clonotype was seen more than once but under ten times. The CDR3 coding sequence is TGTGCCAGCAGCATCGGACTAGCGGGGCCCTACGAGCAGTACTTC. It translates to CASSIGLAGPYEQYF. The rearrangement links TRBV7-2 to TRBJ2-7, with TRBD2 identical over 12 bases. Trimming at V came to 5 bases and at J to 2 bases, leaving 4 bases not matched to a gene. The V gene's germline CDR1 is SGHTA and CDR2 FQGNSA. This CDR3 contains 15 residues.

This clonotype has a handful of counts. V usage is TRBV29-1 and J usage is TRBJ1-2; D is possibly TRBD1 (5 bases). The V gene's germline CDR1 is SQVTM and CDR2 ANQGSEA. V lost 5 bases to trimming and J lost 7 bases, with 17 bases between them. The CDR3 is 13 residues long. The CDR3 is CSVSAGGATGYTF. The CDR3 region has the DNA TGCAGCGTTTCCGCCGGCGGGGCGACTGGCTACACCTTC.

There are a few counts of this clonotype. The chain couples TRBV4-2 to TRBJ2-1, with 8 bases that match TRBD2. CDR1 is LGHNA and CDR2 is YNFKEQ in the germline V gene. V lost 5 bases and J lost 3; bases outside the gene matches: 12. The CDR3 totals 17 residues. This chain's CDR3 is CASSSSLLRGDYNEQFF. In DNA form, the CDR3 reads TGTGCCAGCAGCTCCTCCCTCCTGCGGGGGGACTACAATGAGCAGTTCTTC.

This clonotype came up a few times. CDR3 in amino acids: CSADRGLDSTEAFF. The CDR3 DNA reads TGCAGTGCGGACAGGGGGTTGGATAGCACTGAAGCTTTCTTT. The V gene is TRBV20-1, the J gene TRBJ1-1; 10 bases are shared with TRBD1. Germline V gives CDR1 DFQATT, CDR2 SNEGSKA (reference sequence). The CDR3 has 14 residues. V dropped 6 bases and J dropped 4; count of bases not matched to a gene: 8.

V gene TRBV7-2 combines with J gene TRBJ2-1; the D gene is possibly TRBD2 (6 bases). The CDR3 extends over 13 amino acids. CDR1 is SGHTA, CDR2 FQGNSA, per germline. The V gene lost 0 bases and the J gene lost 15 bases, with 15 bases spanning the gap. The chain's CDR3 is CASSLAAGPGGFF. CDR3 bases: TGTGCCAGCAGCTTAGCGGCAGGCCCCGGGGGGTTCTTC.

The gene calls are TRBV3-1 and TRBJ1-5; 9 positions agree with TRBD1. The trim removed 4 bases at V and 4 bases at J, leaving 5 bases unmatched. CDR3 size: 15 residues. Germline V gene data show CDR1 as LGHDT and CDR2 as YNNKEL (reference sequence). The CDR3 region has the DNA TGTGCCAGCAGCCGGTCCGGGACAGGGAATCAGCCCCAGCATTTT. The encoded protein is CASSRSGTGNQPQHF.

This clonotype was observed a few times. This chain connects TRBV7-3 to TRBJ2-5, with TRBD1 matching over 9 bases. Germline CDR1 is SGHTA and CDR2 is FQGTGA. Trimming cost V 5 bases and J 5 bases; bases outside gene matches: 9. The CDR3 covers 15 residues. Written as DNA, the CDR3 is TGTGCCAGCAGCCCACAGGGGGCGTTTGTTGAGACCCAGTACTTC. Protein sequence: CASSPQGAFVETQYF.

At least ten counts were recorded for this clonotype. J is TRBJ2-2 and V is TRBV12-3 or TRBV12-4; D is unclear. V was cut by 2 bases and J by 5 bases, with 6 bases left in between. The CDR3 is 13 amino acids. CDR3 bases: TGTGCCAGCAGTTTATTTTCGACCGGGGAGCTGTTTTTT. It translates to CASSLFSTGELFF.

This clonotype has a handful of counts. The chain joins TRBV25-1 to TRBJ2-3, with a weak D call TRBD2 (5 bases). Germline CDR1 reads MGHDK; CDR2 reads SYGVNS. The CDR3 length is 12 residues. The V gene lost 11 bases and the J gene lost 4 bases, with 13 bases spanning the gap. The CDR3 region has the DNA TGTGCCTCTCGGGCGGGCGCAGATACGCAGTATTTT. Its protein is CASRAGADTQYF.

The chain uses TRBV12-3 or TRBV12-4 and TRBJ1-2; D is uncertain. The CDR3 extends over 13 amino acids. V was cut by 8 bases and J by 7 bases, with 17 bases left in between. This CDR3 reads CASVKSRSAGYTF. As DNA, the CDR3 is TGTGCCAGCGTCAAATCAAGGTCGGCTGGCTACACCTTC.

This clonotype was counted only a few times. CDR3 amino acids: CASSQGTDDFGGYTF. For the CDR3, the DNA is TGCGCCAGCAGCCAAGGGACTGACGATTTCGGTGGCTACACCTTC. The rearrangement links TRBV4-1 to TRBJ1-2; no definite D call. The germline V and J ends were trimmed by 1 base and 7 bases, with 16 bases remaining between them. The CDR3 totals 15 residues. CDR1 and CDR2 (germline): MGHRA, YSYEKL.

This clonotype was counted between two and nine times. This chain links TRBV5-1 with TRBJ2-1; 10 bases match TRBD1. V shed 3 bases, J shed 3 bases, and the junction held 12 bases outside the gene matches. This CDR3 has 18 amino acids. Per the germline V gene, CDR1 is SGHRS and CDR2 is YFSETQ. The CDR3 nucleotides are TGCGCCAGCAGCTCGGGACAGGGGTCCCCGTCTAGCTACAATGAGCAGTTCTTC. This codes for CASSSGQGSPSSYNEQFF.